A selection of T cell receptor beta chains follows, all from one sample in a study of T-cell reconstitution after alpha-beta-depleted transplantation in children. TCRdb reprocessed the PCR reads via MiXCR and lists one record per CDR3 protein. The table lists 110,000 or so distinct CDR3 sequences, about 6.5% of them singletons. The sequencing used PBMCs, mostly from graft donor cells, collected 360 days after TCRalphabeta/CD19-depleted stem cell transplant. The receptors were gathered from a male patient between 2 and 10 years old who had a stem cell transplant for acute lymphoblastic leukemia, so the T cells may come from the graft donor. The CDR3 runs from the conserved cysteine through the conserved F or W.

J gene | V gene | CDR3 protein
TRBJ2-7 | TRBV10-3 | CAIRRDRAGEQYF
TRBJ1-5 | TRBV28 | CASRILRDRINQPQHF
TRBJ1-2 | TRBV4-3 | CASSQGASPPFNYGYTF
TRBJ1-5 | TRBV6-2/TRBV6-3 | CASSSSRPSNQPQHF
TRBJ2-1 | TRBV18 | CASSPTSGTYNEQFF
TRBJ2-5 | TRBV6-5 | CASSNRLEKETQYF
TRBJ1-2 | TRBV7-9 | CASSPPGETGYTF
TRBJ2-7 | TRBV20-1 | CSASPSTPGRRWSYEQYF
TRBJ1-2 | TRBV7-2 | CASSYYSGGDIYGYTF
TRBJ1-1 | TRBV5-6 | CASSLGPGDPEAFF
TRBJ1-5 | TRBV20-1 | CSGVKGGGQPQHF
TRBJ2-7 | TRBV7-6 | CASSSEGHYEQYF
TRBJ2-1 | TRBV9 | CASSVSSGSKSEQFF
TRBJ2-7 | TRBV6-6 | CASREGNYYEQYF
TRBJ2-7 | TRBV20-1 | CSARDRSSGYEQYF
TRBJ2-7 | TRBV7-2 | CASSASGGRSYEQYF
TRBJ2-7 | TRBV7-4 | CASKPPEAYF
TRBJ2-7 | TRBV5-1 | CASSWTRSTYEQYF
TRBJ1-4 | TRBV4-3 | CASSLRSSTNEKLFF
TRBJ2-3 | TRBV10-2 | CASSEWGAPQRVVTQYF
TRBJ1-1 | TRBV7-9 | CASSPKGWDTEAFF
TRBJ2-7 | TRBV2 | CASSPNTGNEQYF
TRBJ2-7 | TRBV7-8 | CASSSPPASFEQYF
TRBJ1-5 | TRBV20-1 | CSAVTGYQPQHF
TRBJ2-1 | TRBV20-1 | CSASQEGGEQFF
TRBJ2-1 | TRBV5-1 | CASSQQNEQFF
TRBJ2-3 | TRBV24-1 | CATSGNSLDTQYF
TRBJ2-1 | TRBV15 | CATSGTAYNEQFF
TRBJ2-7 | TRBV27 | CASAGTLSSYEQYF
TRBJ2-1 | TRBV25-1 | CASRNGWGTSPPDEQFF
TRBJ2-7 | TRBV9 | CASSVGSVRSYEQYF
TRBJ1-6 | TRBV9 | CASSATGTGRWNSPLHF
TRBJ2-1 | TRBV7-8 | CASTLRAGGGNEQFF
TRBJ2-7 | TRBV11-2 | CASSPGTGGFHEQYF
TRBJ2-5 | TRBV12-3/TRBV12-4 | CASSFPSEYQETQYF
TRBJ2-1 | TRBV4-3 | CASSQDSGGGSYNEQFF
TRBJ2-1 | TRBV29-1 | CSVRIGWNEQFF
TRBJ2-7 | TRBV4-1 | CASSQETEHLYEQYF
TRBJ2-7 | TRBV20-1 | CSARGAYEQYF
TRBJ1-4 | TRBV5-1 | CASSWETRSNEKLFF
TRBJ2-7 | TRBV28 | CASNIRGRYEQYF
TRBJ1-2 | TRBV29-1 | CSVEGGPGSYTF
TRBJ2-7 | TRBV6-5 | CASSYGQGHSYEQYF
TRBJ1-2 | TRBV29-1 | CSVETENYGYTF
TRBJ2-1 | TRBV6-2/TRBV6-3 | CASSYVHLYNEQFF
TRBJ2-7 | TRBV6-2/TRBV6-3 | CASSYSDSYEQYF
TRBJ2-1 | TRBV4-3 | CASSQDFSSSYNEQFF
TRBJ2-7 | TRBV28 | CASSSGQEGYEQYF
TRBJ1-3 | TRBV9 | CASSKSPSGNTIYF
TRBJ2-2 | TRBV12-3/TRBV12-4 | CASRDGRHTGELFF
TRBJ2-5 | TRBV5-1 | CASSSDRQETQYF